The T cell receptor beta chain described here comes from a study of T cell repertoires in cytomegalovirus infection. This clonotype came up many times. Antigen unknown. Via MiXCR, TCRdb re-called the reads, giving one row per CDR3 protein. The table has about 130,000 distinct CDR3 sequences, 20% to 30% seen once; the top ten hold 30% to 35%. V trimming: 5 bases; J trimming: 4 bases; junction bases outside the gene matches: 3. Germline V gene sequence: CDR1 SGHTA, CDR2 FQGNSA. The CDR3 covers 14 residues. The rearrangement joins TRBV7-2 to TRBJ2-4; 9 bases align to TRBD2. The sequenced material came from PBMCs, sequenced either directly or after in vitro stimulation (not recorded which). This TCR came from a human donor in good health (CMV status not recorded). Some clones in this sample may be carry-over from other donors' samples. DNA of the CDR3: TGTGCCAGCAGCCCGGCGGGGGGGAAAAACATTCAGTACTTC. Translating it yields CASSPAGGKNIQYF.